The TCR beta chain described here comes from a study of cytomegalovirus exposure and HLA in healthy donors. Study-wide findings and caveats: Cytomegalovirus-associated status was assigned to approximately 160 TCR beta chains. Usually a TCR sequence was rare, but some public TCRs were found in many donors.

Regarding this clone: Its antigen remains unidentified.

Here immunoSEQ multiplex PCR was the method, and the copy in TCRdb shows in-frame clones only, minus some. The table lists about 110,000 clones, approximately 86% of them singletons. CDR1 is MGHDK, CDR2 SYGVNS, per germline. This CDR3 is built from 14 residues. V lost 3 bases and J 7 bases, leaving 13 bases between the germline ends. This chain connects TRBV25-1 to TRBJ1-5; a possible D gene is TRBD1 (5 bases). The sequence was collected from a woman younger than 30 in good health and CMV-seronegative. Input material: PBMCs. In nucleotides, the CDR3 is TGTGCCAGCAGTGAGTCAGGGAGGGAACAGCCCCAGCATTTT. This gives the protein CASSESGREQPQHF.